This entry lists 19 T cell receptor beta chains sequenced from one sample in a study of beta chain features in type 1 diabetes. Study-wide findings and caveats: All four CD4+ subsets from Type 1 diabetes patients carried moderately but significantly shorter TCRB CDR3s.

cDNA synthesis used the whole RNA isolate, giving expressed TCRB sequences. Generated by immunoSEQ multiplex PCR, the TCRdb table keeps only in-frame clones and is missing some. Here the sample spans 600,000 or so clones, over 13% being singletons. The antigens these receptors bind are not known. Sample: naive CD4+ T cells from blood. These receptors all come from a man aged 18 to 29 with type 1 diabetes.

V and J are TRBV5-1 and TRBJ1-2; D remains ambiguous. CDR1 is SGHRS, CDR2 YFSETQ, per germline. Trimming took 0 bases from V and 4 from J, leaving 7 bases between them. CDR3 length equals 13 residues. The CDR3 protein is CASSLEALYGYTF. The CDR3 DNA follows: TGCGCCAGCAGCTTGGAAGCCCTCTATGGCTACACCTTC.

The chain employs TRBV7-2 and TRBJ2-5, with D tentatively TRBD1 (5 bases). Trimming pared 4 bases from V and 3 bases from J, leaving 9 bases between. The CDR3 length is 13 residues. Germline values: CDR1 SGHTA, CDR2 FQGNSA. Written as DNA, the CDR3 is TGTGCCAGCAGCTCTCTGGACAAAGAGACCCAGTACTTC. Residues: CASSSLDKETQYF.

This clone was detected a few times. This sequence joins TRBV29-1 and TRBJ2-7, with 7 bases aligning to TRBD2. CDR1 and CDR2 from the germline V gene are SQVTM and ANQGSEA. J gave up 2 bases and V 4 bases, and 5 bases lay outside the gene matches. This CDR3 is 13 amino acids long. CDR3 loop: CSVGLSGAYEQYF. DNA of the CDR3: TGCAGCGTTGGTTTGAGCGGGGCCTACGAGCAGTACTTC.

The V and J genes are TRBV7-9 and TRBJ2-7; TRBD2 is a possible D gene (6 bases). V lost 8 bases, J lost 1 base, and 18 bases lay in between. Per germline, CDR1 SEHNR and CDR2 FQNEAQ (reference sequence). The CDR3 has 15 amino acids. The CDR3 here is CASGTSLGVSYEQYF. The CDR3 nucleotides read TGTGCCAGCGGGACTTCGTTGGGTGTGTCCTACGAGCAGTACTTC.

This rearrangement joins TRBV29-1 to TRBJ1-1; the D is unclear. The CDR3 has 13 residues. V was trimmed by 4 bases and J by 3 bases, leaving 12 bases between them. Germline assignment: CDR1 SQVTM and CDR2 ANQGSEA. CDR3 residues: CSVVGQEDTEAFF. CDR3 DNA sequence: TGCAGCGTTGTAGGGCAGGAGGACACTGAAGCTTTCTTT. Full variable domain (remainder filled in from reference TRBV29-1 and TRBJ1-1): SAVISQKPSRDICQRGTSLTIQCQVDSQVTMMFWYRQQPGQSLTLIATANQGSEATYESGFVIDKFPISRPNLTFSTLTVSNMSPEDSSIYLCSVVGQEDTEAFFGQGTRLTVV.

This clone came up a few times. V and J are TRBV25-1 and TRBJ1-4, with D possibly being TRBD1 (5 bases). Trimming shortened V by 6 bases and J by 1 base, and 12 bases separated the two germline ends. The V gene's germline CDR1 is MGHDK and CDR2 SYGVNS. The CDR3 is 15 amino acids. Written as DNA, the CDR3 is TGTGCCAGCAGCTCCCTCGGGGGAACTAATGAAAAACTGTTTTTT. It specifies CASSSLGGTNEKLFF.

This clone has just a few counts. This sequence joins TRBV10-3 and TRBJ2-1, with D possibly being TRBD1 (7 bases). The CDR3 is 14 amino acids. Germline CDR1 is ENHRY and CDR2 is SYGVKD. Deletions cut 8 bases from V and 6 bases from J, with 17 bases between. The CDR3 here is CAIEARRDSNEQFF. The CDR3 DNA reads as TGTGCCATCGAGGCTCGGAGGGACAGCAATGAGCAGTTCTTC.

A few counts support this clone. CDR3 DNA sequence: TGTGCCAGCGTAACCGGGACAGGGGCTCGCCAGCCCCAGCATTTT. Protein sequence: CASVTGTGARQPQHF. This chain connects TRBV28 to TRBJ1-5; 10 nucleotides match TRBD1. This CDR3 spans 15 amino acids. Looked up from germline, CDR1 is MDHEN and CDR2 is SYDVKM. The junction had 11 bases not matched to a gene; V was cut back by 8 bases and J by 7 bases. Complete variable domain (other parts from reference TRBV28 and TRBJ1-5): DVKVTQSSRYLVKRTGEKVFLECVQDMDHENMFWYRQDPGLGLRLIYFSYDVKMKEKGDIPEGYSVSREKKERFSLILESASTNQTSMYLCASVTGTGARQPQHFGDGTRLSIL.

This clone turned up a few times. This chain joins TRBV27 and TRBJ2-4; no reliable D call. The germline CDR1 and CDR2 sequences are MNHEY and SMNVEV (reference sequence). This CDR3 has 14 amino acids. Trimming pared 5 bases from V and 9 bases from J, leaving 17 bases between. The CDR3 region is CASSGRAASIIQYF. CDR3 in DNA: TGTGCCAGCAGTGGACGTGCAGCCTCAATCATTCAGTACTTC.

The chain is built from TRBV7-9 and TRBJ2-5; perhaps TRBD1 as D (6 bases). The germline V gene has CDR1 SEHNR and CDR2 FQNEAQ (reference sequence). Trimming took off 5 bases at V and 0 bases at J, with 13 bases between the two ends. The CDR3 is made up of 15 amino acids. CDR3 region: CASSADRSYQETQYF. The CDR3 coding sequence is TGTGCCAGCAGCGCCGACAGGTCCTACCAAGAGACCCAGTACTTC.

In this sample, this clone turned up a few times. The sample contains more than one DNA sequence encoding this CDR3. The CDR3 region is CAISEGSGRNNEQFF. The CDR3 DNA reads as TGTGCCATCAGTGAAGGGAGCGGGAGAAACAATGAGCAGTTCTTC. The V call is TRBV10-3, the J call TRBJ2-1, with 8 bases that match TRBD2. After removal of 3 bases from V and 5 bases from J, the junction contained 6 bases not matched to a gene. The V gene's germline CDR1 is ENHRY and CDR2 SYGVKD. The CDR3 spans 15 residues.

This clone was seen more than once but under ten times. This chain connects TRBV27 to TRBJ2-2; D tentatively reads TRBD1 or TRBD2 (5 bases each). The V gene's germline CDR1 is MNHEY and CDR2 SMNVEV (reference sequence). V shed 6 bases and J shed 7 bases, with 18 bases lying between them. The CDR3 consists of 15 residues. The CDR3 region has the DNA TGTGCCAGCAGCGGGCCCTGGGGGAGTAGCGGGGAGCTGTTTTTT. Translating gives CASSGPWGSSGELFF.

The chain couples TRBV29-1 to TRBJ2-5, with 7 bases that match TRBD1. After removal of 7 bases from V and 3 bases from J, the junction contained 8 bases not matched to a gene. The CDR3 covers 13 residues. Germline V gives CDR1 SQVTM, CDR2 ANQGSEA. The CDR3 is CSDSSGTEETQYF. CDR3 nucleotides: TGCAGCGATTCATCCGGGACAGAAGAGACCCAGTACTTC.

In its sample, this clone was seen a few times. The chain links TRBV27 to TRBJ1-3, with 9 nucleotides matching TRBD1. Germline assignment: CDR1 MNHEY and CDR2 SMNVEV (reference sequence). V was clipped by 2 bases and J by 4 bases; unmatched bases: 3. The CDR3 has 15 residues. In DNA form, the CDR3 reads TGTGCCAGCAGTTTAGGACAGGGGAGGGGAAACACCATATATTTT. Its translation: CASSLGQGRGNTIYF.

DNA for the CDR3: TGCAGCGTAGCTCGACAGATCGTTAATGAGCAGTTCTTC. Translation gives CSVARQIVNEQFF. V gene TRBV29-1 combines with J gene TRBJ2-1; D may be TRBD1 (5 bases). Germline-derived CDR1 and CDR2 are SQVTM and ANQGSEA. CDR3 size: 13 residues. With 6 bases removed from V and 7 bases from J, the gap between germline ends came to 16 bases.

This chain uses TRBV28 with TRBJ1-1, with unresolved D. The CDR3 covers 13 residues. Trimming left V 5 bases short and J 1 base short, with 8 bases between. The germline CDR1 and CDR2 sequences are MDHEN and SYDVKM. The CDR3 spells CASSPLGNTEAFF. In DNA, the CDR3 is TGTGCCAGCAGTCCCCTCGGGAACACTGAAGCTTTCTTT. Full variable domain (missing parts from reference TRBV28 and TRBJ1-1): DVKVTQSSRYLVKRTGEKVFLECVQDMDHENMFWYRQDPGLGLRLIYFSYDVKMKEKGDIPEGYSVSREKKERFSLILESASTNQTSMYLCASSPLGNTEAFFGQGTRLTVV.

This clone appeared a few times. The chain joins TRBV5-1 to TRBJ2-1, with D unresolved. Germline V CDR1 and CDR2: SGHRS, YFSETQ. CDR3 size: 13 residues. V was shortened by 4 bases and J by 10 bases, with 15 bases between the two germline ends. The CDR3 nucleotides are TGCGCCAGCAGCCCTGAACCCGCCTTAGAGCAGTTCTTC. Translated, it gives CASSPEPALEQFF. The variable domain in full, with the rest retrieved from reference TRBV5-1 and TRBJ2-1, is KAGVTQTPRYLIKTRGQQVTLSCSPISGHRSVSWYQQTPGQGLQFLFEYFSETQRNKGNFPGRFSGRQFSNSRSEMNVSTLELGDSALYLCASSPEPALEQFFGPGTRLTVL.

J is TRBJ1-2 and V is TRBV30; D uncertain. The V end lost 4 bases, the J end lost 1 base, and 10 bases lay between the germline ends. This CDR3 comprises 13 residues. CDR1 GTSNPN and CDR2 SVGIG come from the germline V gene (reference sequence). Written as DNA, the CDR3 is TGTGCCTGGAACCCACACTTTAACTATGGCTACACCTTC. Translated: CAWNPHFNYGYTF.

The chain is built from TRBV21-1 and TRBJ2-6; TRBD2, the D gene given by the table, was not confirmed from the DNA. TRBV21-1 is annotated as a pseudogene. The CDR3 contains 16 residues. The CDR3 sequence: CASSKGRGLMANVLTF. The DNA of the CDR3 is TGTGCCAGCAGCAAAGGTCGAGGCCTAATGGCCAACGTCCTGACTTTC.